This T cell receptor (beta chain) was recorded in a study of T cell responses to AZD1222 COVID-19 vaccine. This table comes from immunoSEQ multiplex PCR, and its TCRdb copy is limited to in-frame clones, with some not included. The sample yields about 84,000 clones, 75% to 90% seen once. Study-level findings and limits: The CD4 TCRs associated with vaccination extended across spike and predominated at 160-218 and 743-854. Donors were largely white British and mainly female; clonal diversity was possibly underestimated. Seropositive status at baseline applied to only 6 or 7 AZD1222 recipients.

A remark on this clone: The antigen is undetermined.

Second-dose schedules of about 4 or about 12 weeks were combined. V dropped 1 base and J dropped 2 bases, with 8 bases sitting between them. Germline V gene lookup returns CDR1 LGHNA and CDR2 YNFKEQ. This CDR3 region has 14 residues. The clonotype was recovered from an adult who received the AZD1222 COVID-19 vaccine. The chain combines TRBV4-2 with TRBJ2-5; no reliable D call. Specimen: peripheral blood, collected 28 days after the second AZD1222 dose. The CDR3 loop is CASSQGEGQETQYF. CDR3 nucleotides: TGTGCCAGCAGCCAAGGGGAAGGGCAAGAGACCCAGTACTTC.